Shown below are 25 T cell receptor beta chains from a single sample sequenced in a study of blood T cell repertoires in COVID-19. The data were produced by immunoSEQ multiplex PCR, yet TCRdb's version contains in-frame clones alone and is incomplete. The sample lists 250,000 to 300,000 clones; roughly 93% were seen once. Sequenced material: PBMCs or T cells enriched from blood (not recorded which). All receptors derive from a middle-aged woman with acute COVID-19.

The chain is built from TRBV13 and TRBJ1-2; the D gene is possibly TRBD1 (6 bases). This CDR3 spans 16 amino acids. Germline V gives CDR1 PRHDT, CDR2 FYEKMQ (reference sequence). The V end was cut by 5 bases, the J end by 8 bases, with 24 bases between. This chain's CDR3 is CASSPPSRGDMKGYTF. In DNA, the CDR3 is TGTGCCAGCAGCCCGCCCTCCAGGGGCGACATGAAGGGCTACACCTTC. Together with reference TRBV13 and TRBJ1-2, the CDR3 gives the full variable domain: AAGVIQSPRHLIKEKRETATLKCYPIPRHDTVYWYQQGPGQDPQFLISFYEKMQSDKGSIPDRFSAQQFSDYHSELNMSSLELGDSALYFCASSPPSRGDMKGYTFGSGTRLTVV.

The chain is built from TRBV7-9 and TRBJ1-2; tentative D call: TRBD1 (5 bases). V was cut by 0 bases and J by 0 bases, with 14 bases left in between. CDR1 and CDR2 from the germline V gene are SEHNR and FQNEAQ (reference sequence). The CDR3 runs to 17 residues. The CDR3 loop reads CASSLAGAGRANYGYTF. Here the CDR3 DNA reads TGTGCCAGCAGCTTAGCCGGTGCAGGGCGAGCTAACTATGGCTACACCTTC.

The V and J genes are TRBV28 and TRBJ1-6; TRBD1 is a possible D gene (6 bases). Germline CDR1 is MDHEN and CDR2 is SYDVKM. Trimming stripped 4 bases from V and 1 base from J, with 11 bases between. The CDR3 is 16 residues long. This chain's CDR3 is CASSSPRGSYNSPLHF. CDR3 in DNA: TGTGCCAGCAGTTCCCCAAGGGGGTCCTATAATTCACCCCTCCACTTT.

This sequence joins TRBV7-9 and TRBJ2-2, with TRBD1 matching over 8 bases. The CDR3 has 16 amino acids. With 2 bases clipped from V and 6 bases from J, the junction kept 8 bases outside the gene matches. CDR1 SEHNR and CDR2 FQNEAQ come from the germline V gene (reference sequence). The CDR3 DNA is TGTGCCAGCAGCTTACCAGGGGGCGGAGAGGCCGGGGAGCTGTTTTTT. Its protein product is CASSLPGGGEAGELFF.

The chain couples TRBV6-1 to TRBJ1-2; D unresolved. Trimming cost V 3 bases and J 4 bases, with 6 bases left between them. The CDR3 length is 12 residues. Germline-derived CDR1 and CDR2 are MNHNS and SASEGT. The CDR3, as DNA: TGTGCCAGCAGTGACAGGTCCTATGGCTACACCTTC. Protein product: CASSDRSYGYTF.

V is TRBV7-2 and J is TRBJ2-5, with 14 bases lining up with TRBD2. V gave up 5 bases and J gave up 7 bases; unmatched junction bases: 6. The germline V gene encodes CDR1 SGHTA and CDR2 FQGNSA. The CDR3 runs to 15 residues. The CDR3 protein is CASSTGLAGGWTQYF. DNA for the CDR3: TGTGCCAGCAGCACAGGACTAGCGGGAGGTTGGACCCAGTACTTC.

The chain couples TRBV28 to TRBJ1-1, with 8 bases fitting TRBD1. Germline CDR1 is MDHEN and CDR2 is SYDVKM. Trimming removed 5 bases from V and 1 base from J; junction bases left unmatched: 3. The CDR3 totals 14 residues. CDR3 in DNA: TGTGCCAGCAGTAAACAGGGGGGGAACACTGAAGCTTTCTTT. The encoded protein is CASSKQGGNTEAFF.

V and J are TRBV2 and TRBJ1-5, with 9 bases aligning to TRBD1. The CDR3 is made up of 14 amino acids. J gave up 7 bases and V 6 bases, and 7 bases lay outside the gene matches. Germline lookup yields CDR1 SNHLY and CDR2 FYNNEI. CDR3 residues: CASRPTGGGQPQHF. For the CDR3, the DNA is TGTGCCAGCAGGCCTACAGGGGGCGGGCAGCCCCAGCATTTT.

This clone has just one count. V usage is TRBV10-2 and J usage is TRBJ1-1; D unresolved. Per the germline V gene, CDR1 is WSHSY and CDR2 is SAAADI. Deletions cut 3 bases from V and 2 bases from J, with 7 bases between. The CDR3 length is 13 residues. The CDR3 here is CASSEQTNTEAFF. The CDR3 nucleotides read TGCGCCAGCAGTGAACAGACAAACACTGAAGCTTTCTTT.

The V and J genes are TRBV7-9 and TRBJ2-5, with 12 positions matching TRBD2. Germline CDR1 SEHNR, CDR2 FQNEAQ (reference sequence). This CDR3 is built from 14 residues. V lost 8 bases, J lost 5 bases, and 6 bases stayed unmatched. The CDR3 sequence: CASRTSGILETQYF. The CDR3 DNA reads TGTGCCAGCCGGACTAGCGGGATTTTGGAGACCCAGTACTTC.

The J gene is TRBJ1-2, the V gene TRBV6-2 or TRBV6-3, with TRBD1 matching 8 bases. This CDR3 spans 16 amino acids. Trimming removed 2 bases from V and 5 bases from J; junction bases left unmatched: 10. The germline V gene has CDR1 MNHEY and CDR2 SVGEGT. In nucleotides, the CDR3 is TGTGCCAGCAGTTACGGGACAGGAGGGCACCATTATGGCTACACCTTC. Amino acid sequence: CASSYGTGGHHYGYTF.

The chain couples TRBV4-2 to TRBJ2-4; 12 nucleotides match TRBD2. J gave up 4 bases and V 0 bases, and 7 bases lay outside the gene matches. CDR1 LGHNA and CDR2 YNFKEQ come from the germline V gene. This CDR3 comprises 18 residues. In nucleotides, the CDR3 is TGTGCCAGCAGCCAAGATACCGCTAGCGGGAGGGTGAAAAACATTCAGTACTTC. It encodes CASSQDTASGRVKNIQYF.

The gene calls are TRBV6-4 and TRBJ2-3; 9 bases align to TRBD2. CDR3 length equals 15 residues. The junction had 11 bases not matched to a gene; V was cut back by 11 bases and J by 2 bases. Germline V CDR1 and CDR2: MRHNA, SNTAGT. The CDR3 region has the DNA TGTGCCTCCAGCCGGGGCGGGAGGGCCACAGATACGCAGTATTTT. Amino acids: CASSRGGRATDTQYF.

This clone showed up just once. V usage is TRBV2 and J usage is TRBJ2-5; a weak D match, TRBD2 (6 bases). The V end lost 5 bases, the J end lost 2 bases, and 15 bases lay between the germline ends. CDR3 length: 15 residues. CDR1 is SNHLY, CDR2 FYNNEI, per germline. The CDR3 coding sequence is TGTGCCAGCAGTTCACAGGTAGCGGAACAAGAGACCCAGTACTTC. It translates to CASSSQVAEQETQYF.

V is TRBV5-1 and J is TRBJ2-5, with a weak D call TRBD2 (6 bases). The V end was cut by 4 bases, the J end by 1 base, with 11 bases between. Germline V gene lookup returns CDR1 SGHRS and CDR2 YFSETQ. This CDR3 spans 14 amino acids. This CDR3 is CASSTTGVQETQYF. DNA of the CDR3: TGCGCCAGCAGCACGACGGGGGTCCAAGAGACCCAGTACTTC.

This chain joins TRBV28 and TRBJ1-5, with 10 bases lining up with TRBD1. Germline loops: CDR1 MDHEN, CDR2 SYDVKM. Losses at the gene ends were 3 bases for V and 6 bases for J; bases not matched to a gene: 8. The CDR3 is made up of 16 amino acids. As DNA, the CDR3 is TGTGCCAGCAGTTTTCGCCGGGACAGGGGCACTCAGCCCCAGCATTTT. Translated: CASSFRRDRGTQPQHF.

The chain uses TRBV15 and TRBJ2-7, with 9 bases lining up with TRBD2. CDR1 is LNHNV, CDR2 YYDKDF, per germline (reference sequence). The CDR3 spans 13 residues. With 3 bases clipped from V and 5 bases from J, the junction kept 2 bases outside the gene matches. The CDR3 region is CATSRGLADEQYF. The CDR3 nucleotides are TGTGCCACCAGCAGGGGACTAGCAGACGAGCAGTACTTC.

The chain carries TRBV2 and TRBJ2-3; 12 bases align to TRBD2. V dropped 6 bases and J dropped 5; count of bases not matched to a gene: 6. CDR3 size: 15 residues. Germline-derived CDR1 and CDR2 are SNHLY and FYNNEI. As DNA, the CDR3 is TGTGCCAGCAGCCTAGCGGGGGGGCCGTTAGATACGCAGTATTTT. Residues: CASSLAGGPLDTQYF.

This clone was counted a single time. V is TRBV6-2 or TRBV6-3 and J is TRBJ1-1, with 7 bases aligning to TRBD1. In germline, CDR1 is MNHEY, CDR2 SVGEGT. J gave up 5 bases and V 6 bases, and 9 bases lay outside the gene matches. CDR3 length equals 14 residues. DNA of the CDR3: TGTGCCAGCAGCCTGGGACAGCCGGGGACTGAAGCTTTCTTT. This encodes CASSLGQPGTEAFF.

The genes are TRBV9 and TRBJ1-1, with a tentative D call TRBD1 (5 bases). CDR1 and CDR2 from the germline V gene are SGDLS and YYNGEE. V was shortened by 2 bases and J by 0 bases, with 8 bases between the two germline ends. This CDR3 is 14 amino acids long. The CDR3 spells CASSVQGMNTEAFF. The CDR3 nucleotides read TGTGCCAGCAGCGTCCAGGGCATGAACACTGAAGCTTTCTTT. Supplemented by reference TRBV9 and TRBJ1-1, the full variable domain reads DSGVTQTPKHLITATGQRVTLRCSPRSGDLSVYWYQQSLDQGLQFLIQYYNGEERAKGNILERFSAQQFPDLHSELNLSSLELGDSALYFCASSVQGMNTEAFFGQGTRLTVV.

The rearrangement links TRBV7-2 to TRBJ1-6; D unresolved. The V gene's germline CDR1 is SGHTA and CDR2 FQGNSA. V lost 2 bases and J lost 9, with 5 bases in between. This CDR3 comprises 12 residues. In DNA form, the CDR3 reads TGTGCCAGCAGCTTAAGCGCTTCACCCCTCCACTTT. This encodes CASSLSASPLHF.

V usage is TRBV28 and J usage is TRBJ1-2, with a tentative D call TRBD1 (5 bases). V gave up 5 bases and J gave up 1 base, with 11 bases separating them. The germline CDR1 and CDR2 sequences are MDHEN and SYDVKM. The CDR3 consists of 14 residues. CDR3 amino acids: CASSQGGNNYGYTF. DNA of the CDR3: TGTGCCAGCAGTCAGGGAGGGAATAACTATGGCTACACCTTC.

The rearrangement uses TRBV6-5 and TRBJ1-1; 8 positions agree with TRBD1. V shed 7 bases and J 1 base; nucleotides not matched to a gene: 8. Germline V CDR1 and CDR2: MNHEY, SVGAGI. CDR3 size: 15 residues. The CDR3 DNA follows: TGTGCCAGCACAGTTTGGCAGGGGGCGAACACTGAAGCTTTCTTT. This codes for CASTVWQGANTEAFF.

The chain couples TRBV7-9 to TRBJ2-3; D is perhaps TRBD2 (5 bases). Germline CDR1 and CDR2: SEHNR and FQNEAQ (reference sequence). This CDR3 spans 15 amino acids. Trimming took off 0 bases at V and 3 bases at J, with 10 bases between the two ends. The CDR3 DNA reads TGTGCCAGCAGCTTAGCGAGAGCGGTGACAGATACGCAGTATTTT. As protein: CASSLARAVTDTQYF.

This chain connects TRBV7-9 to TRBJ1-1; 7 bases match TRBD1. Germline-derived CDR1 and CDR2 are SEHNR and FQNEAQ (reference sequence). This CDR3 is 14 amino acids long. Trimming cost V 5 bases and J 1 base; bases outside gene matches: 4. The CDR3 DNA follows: TGTGCCAGCAGCCGGGGACAGACGAACACTGAAGCTTTCTTT. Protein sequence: CASSRGQTNTEAFF.